The rows below give T cell receptor beta chains drawn from one sample of a study of high-grade serous ovarian cancer treatment subgroups. Profiled with immunoSEQ multiplex PCR; TCRdb holds only in-frame clones, not every one. The sample comprises approximately 17,000 clones, roughly two thirds of which are singletons, and 3.5% to 5.5% rests with the top ten. The sample taken for sequencing was tumor tissue. All receptors derive from a human donor with high-grade serous ovarian cancer. Both conserved end residues are part of each CDR3. Fields, in order: V gene, clone size, J gene, D gene, CDR3 protein, CDR3 DNA. D genes are given only for firm matches. Clone size, where shown, is once, few, many, or a class for clones that have expanded.

>TRBV5-1|.|TRBJ2-7|TRBD2
CASSLWGGVFHEQYF
TGCGCCAGCAGCTTGTGGGGGGGGGTGTTCCACGAGCAGTACTTC
>TRBV30|.|TRBJ2-4|.
CAWSVDLLAKNIQYF
TGTGCCTGGAGTGTGGATCTACTAGCCAAAAACATTCAGTACTTC
>TRBV7-9|.|TRBJ2-2|TRBD1
CASSGTALTGELFF
TGTGCCAGCAGCGGGACAGCACTCACCGGGGAGCTGTTTTTT
>TRBV21-1|.|TRBJ2-7|.
CASSTHRGPYEQYF
TGTGCCAGCAGCACCCACAGGGGCCCCTACGAGCAGTACTTC
>TRBV6-6|few|TRBJ1-1|.
CASWEETRPRTEAFF
TGTGCCAGCTGGGAGGAAACCCGCCCCCGGACTGAAGCTTTCTTT
>TRBV12-5|.|TRBJ2-6|.
CASGGLSGANVLTF
TGTGCTAGTGGAGGACTCTCTGGGGCCAACGTCCTGACTTTC
>TRBV11-3|few|TRBJ1-6|.
CASSLGKNSPLHF
TGTGCCAGCAGCTTAGGGAAGAATTCACCCCTCCACTTT
>TRBV7-2|.|TRBJ2-5|.
CASSKSGLRETQYF
TGTGCCAGCAGCAAGTCAGGGCTACGAGAGACCCAGTACTTC
>TRBV29-1|.|TRBJ1-6|.
CSVGHGNSPLHF
TGCAGCGTGGGACACGGAAATTCACCCCTCCACTTT
>TRBV7-3|.|TRBJ2-3|.
CASSPTIGRPDTQYF
TGTGCCAGCAGCCCGACAATTGGGAGACCAGATACGCAGTATTTT
>TRBV11-2|once|TRBJ1-4|.
CASSSTGIGDEKLFF
TGTGCCAGCAGCTCCACGGGGATAGGGGATGAAAAACTGTTTTTT
>TRBV11-2|.|TRBJ2-7|.
CASSLGSGEDYEQYF
TGTGCCAGCAGCTTGGGAAGTGGAGAGGACTACGAGCAGTACTTC
>TRBV7-2|.|TRBJ1-1|TRBD1
CASSISGQGNTEAFF
TGTGCCAGCAGCATCTCTGGACAGGGGAACACTGAAGCTTTCTTT
>TRBV6-5|.|TRBJ2-7|TRBD1
CASSGTGPYEQYF
TGTGCCAGCAGTGGGACAGGGCCCTACGAGCAGTACTTC
>TRBV7-2|.|TRBJ1-5|TRBD1
CASSFRTGRDQPQHF
TGTGCCAGCAGCTTTAGGACAGGGAGGGATCAGCCCCAGCATTTT
>TRBV7-6|medium-sized|TRBJ1-4|.
CASSLAQPPNEKLFF
TGTGCCAGCAGCTTAGCGCAGCCACCTAATGAAAAACTGTTTTTT
>TRBV7-9|.|TRBJ1-6|TRBD1
CASSLGQGFYNSPLHF
TGTGCCAGCAGCTTAGGACAGGGCTTTTATAATTCACCCCTCCACTTT
>TRBV29-1|few|TRBJ1-1|.
CSVGDSYTEAFF
TGCAGCGTTGGAGACAGTTACACTGAAGCTTTCTTT
>TRBV5-4|.|TRBJ2-5|.
CASSSRDLGEETQYF
TGTGCCAGCAGCTCAAGGGACCTGGGGGAAGAGACCCAGTACTTC
>TRBV5-4|.|TRBJ2-5|TRBD1
CASSAVQGVKETQYF
TGTGCCAGCAGCGCGGTTCAGGGGGTTAAAGAGACCCAGTACTTC
>TRBV9|once|TRBJ2-3|.
CASSVVGDSSTDTQYF
TGTGCCAGCAGCGTAGTCGGGGATTCTAGCACAGATACGCAGTATTTT
>TRBV2|once|TRBJ2-7|.
CASQGSSYEQYF
TGTGCCAGTCAGGGATCCTCCTACGAGCAGTACTTC
>TRBV19|.|TRBJ2-1|TRBD2
CASSIDGLAGGPVAQFF
TGTGCCAGTAGTATAGATGGCCTAGCGGGGGGGCCGGTGGCGCAGTTCTTC
>TRBV9|.|TRBJ2-7|TRBD2
CASSPSGTSIEQYF
TGTGCCAGCAGCCCCTCCGGGACTAGCATCGAGCAGTACTTC
>TRBV5-1|.|TRBJ2-7|.
CASSPEPTLYEQYF
TGCGCCAGCAGCCCGGAACCTACTTTGTACGAGCAGTACTTC
>TRBV15|.|TRBJ2-7|.
CATSRETGDYEQYF
TGTGCCACCAGCAGAGAAACGGGGGACTACGAGCAGTACTTC
>TRBV29-1|.|TRBJ2-6|TRBD1
CSVVWDRVPGANVLTF
TGCAGCGTTGTATGGGACAGGGTACCCGGGGCCAACGTCCTGACTTTC
>TRBV2|once|TRBJ2-3|.
CASSDTRASSTDTQYF
TGTGCCAGCAGTGATACGCGGGCCAGTAGCACAGATACGCAGTATTTT
>TRBV6-1|.|TRBJ1-4|TRBD1
CASSEGKTGENEKLFF
TGTGCCAGCAGTGAAGGGAAGACAGGGGAAAACGAAAAACTGTTTTTT
>TRBV5-4|.|TRBJ2-5|TRBD1
CASSHETGAETQYF
TGTGCCAGCAGCCACGAGACAGGGGCTGAGACCCAGTACTTC
>TRBV7-9|.|TRBJ2-5|TRBD2
CASSSPGTIQETQYF
TGTGCCAGCAGCTCCCCCGGGACTATACAAGAGACCCAGTACTTC
>TRBV7-9|once|TRBJ1-4|.
CASSGATNEKLFF
TGTGCCAGCAGCGGGGCAACTAATGAAAAACTGTTTTTT
>TRBV7-3|.|TRBJ2-3|.
CASSSGTRSLLQYF
TGTGCCAGCAGCTCCGGGACCAGAAGTTTGTTGCAGTATTTT
>TRBV5-4|.|TRBJ2-7|.
CASSFGRGSHEQYF
TGTGCCAGCAGCTTTGGCCGGGGCAGCCACGAGCAGTACTTC
>TRBV9|.|TRBJ2-5|TRBD2
CASSPGAPGTSRYQETQYF
TGTGCCAGCAGCCCCGGGGCCCCTGGGACTAGCCGGTACCAAGAGACCCAGTACTTC
>TRBV9|.|TRBJ2-5|.
CASSGPQASGTQYF
TGTGCCAGCAGCGGGCCCCAGGCCTCGGGGACCCAGTACTTC
>TRBV9|.|TRBJ2-2|.
CASSVRAGVAGELFF
TGTGCCAGCAGCGTAAGGGCAGGGGTTGCCGGGGAGCTGTTTTTT
>TRBV7-9|.|TRBJ2-7|TRBD1
CASSLAGTGGYEQYF
TGTGCCAGCAGCTTAGCTGGGACAGGGGGCTACGAGCAGTACTTC
>TRBV5-6|.|TRBJ1-1|.
CASSLHTEAFF
TGTGCCAGCAGCTTGCACACTGAAGCTTTCTTT
>TRBV7-9|.|TRBJ2-7|.
CASSLEEYEQYF
TGTGCCAGCAGCTTAGAAGAATACGAGCAGTACTTC
>TRBV18|.|TRBJ2-7|.
CASSPGGAGAPYEQYF
TGTGCCAGCTCACCCGGGGGAGCAGGGGCCCCCTACGAGCAGTACTTC
>TRBV6-5|few|TRBJ1-2|.
CASSSGGYGYTF
TGTGCCAGCAGCTCGGGGGGTTATGGCTACACCTTC
>TRBV5-8|.|TRBJ1-2|TRBD1
CASRLTGIYGYTF
TGTGCCAGCAGGCTGACAGGGATCTATGGCTACACCTTC
>TRBV19|.|TRBJ1-1|TRBD1
CASSTQGRGYTEAFF
TGTGCCAGTAGTACACAGGGGCGGGGGTACACTGAAGCTTTCTTT
>TRBV21-1|.|TRBJ1-6|.
CASRPAVATHHNSPLHF
TGTGCCAGCAGGCCGGCTGTAGCTACACATCATAATTCACCCCTCCACTTT
>TRBV6-4|.|TRBJ2-3|.
CASSGGAGATDTQYF
TGTGCCAGCAGTGGTGGGGCAGGGGCAACAGATACGCAGTATTTT
>TRBV19|.|TRBJ2-6|.
CASSRGGTGANVLTF
TGTGCCAGTAGTCGTGGGGGGACTGGGGCCAACGTCCTGACTTTC
>TRBV7-3|.|TRBJ2-5|.
CASSLHGGRETQYF
TGTGCCAGCAGCCTGCATGGGGGTCGGGAGACCCAGTACTTC
>TRBV19|.|TRBJ1-1|TRBD1
CASTQQGAGASEAFF
TGTGCCAGTACCCAACAGGGGGCGGGCGCGTCTGAAGCTTTCTTT
>TRBV5-6|.|TRBJ2-5|.
CASSLGSTGDFQETQYF
TGTGCCAGCAGCTTGGGATCCACGGGGGATTTCCAAGAGACCCAGTACTTC
>TRBV7-9|.|TRBJ2-1|.
CASSSTDHSYNEQFF
TGTGCCAGCAGCTCGACCGATCACTCCTACAATGAGCAGTTCTTC
>TRBV6-4|.|TRBJ2-3|TRBD2
CASSREDWADTQYF
TGTGCCAGCAGTCGGGAGGACTGGGCAGATACGCAGTATTTT
>TRBV20-1|.|TRBJ2-7|.
CSARFEQYF
TGCAGTGCTAGATTCGAGCAGTACTTC
>TRBV7-9|.|TRBJ1-4|.
CASSLRGEKLFF
TGTGCCAGCAGCTTAAGGGGGGAAAAACTGTTTTTT
>TRBV4-3|few|TRBJ1-2|.
CASSRGRTDGYTF
TGCGCCAGCTCAAGGGGCAGGACTGATGGCTACACCTTC
>TRBV7-3|.|TRBJ2-5|.
CASSLMGMETQYF
TGTGCCAGCAGCTTAATGGGGATGGAGACCCAGTACTTC
>TRBV11-2|few|TRBJ2-7|.
CASSESPGTVYYEQYF
TGTGCCAGCAGCGAGTCCCCCGGGACGGTCTACTACGAGCAGTACTTC
>TRBV6-6|.|TRBJ2-7|TRBD2
CASSPGGAYSYEQYF
TGTGCCAGCAGCCCCGGGGGGGCATACTCCTACGAGCAGTACTTC
>TRBV7-3|.|TRBJ1-2|TRBD1
CASSPDRGQRGYTF
TGTGCCAGCAGCCCTGACAGGGGACAGCGGGGCTACACCTTC